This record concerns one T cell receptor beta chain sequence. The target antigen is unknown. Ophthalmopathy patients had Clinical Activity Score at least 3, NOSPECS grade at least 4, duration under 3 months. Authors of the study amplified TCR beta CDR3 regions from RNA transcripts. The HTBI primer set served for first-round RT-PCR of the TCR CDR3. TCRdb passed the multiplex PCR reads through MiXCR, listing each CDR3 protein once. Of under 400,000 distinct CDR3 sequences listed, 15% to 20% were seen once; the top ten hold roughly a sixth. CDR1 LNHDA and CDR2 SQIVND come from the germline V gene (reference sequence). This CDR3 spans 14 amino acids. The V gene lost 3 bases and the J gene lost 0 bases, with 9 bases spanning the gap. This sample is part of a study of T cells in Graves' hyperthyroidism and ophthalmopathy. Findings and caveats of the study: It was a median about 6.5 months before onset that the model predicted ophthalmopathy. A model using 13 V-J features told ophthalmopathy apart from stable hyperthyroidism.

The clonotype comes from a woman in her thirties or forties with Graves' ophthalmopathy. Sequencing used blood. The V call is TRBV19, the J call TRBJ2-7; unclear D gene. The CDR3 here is CASSITVISYEQYF. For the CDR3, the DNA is TGTGCCAGTAGTATTACGGTAATCTCCTACGAGCAGTACTTC.